The rows below give T cell receptor beta chains drawn from one sample of a study of molecular identifiers for immune sequencing clone quantification. Each CDR3 protein gets one entry after TCRdb re-called the PCR reads with MiXCR. This repertoire shows 62,000 or so distinct CDR3 sequences, roughly 18% found once; its top ten account for roughly 1.5%. The sample consisted of naive CD8+ T cells from blood, with Jurkat cell RNA spiked in. Source of these receptors: a human donor in good health. Some libraries in this study had Jurkat cell RNA spiked in. Each CDR3 is given with its conserved first and last residue. Each record gives: clone size, D gene, V gene, J gene, CDR3 DNA, CDR3 protein. A D gene is named only where the DNA matches it firmly. The size entry is marked missing in some rows and otherwise reads once, few, many or a size class.

many	.	TRBV7-9	TRBJ2-7	TGTGCCAGCAGCTTAGTTTTGGGGGCAGGCAGCGAGCAGTACTTC	CASSLVLGAGSEQYF
many	.	TRBV29-1	TRBJ2-5	TGCAGCGTCAGGACAGATCTGGGAGAGACCCAGTACTTC	CSVRTDLGETQYF
many	.	TRBV12-3/TRBV12-4	TRBJ1-1	TGTGCCAGCCAGGGTGAAGCCCCTGAAGCTTTCTTT	CASQGEAPEAFF
many	.	TRBV3-1	TRBJ2-5	TGTGCCAGCAGCCACCACCTCCCCCAAGAGACCCAGTACTTC	CASSHHLPQETQYF
.	TRBD2	TRBV6-5	TRBJ2-1	TGTGCCAGCAGTCGACTAGCGGGAGGGCCATTAAGCTCCCACAATGAGCAGTTCTTC	CASSRLAGGPLSSHNEQFF
many	.	TRBV7-2	TRBJ1-1	TGTGCCAGCAGCTTAGCCGGGGGTGGCACGTACACTGAAGCTTTCTTT	CASSLAGGGTYTEAFF
many	TRBD2	TRBV19	TRBJ2-7	TGTGCCAGTAGCCTAGCGGGAGGGCCTGGCTACGAGCAGTACTTC	CASSLAGGPGYEQYF
many	.	TRBV4-1	TRBJ2-3	TGCGCCAGCAGCCAAGTCGGGGGACCGGGAACAGATACGCAGTATTTT	CASSQVGGPGTDTQYF
many	.	TRBV14	TRBJ2-2	TGTGCCAGCAGCCAAATCCTAGCCAGCGGGGAGCTGTTTTTT	CASSQILASGELFF
many	.	TRBV4-3	TRBJ2-1	TGCGCCAGCAGCCAAGATTTGGACAGCACTTACAATGAGCAGTTCTTC	CASSQDLDSTYNEQFF
many	.	TRBV30	TRBJ2-1	TGTGCCTGGAGTGTGGACAATGAGCAGTTCTTC	CAWSVDNEQFF
many	TRBD1	TRBV28	TRBJ1-1	TGTGCCAGCAGCCCAGACAGGGGCGCTGAAGCTTTCTTT	CASSPDRGAEAFF
many	.	TRBV7-9	TRBJ2-7	TGTGCCAGCAGCTTAGAGGGTCAGATCTACGAGCAGTACTTC	CASSLEGQIYEQYF
many	.	TRBV11-3	TRBJ2-3	TGTGCCAGCAACCTCCTAGACCGGGAGCAAGGCACAGATACGCAGTATTTT	CASNLLDREQGTDTQYF
few	.	TRBV5-1	TRBJ2-1	TGCGCCAGCAGCTCAGTGGCGGGGGCGGGCGATGAGCAGTTCTTC	CASSSVAGAGDEQFF
few	.	TRBV5-6	TRBJ1-1	TGTGCCAGCAGCTTGGGTGCGGGGGCTGAAGATTTCTTT	CASSLGAGAEDFF
many	.	TRBV7-2	TRBJ2-2	TGTGCCAGCAGCTACAACGGGAACTTGAAATCCGGGGAGCTGTTTTTT	CASSYNGNLKSGELFF
many	TRBD1	TRBV10-3	TRBJ2-7	TGTGCCATGCGACAGGGATCGGGTGAGCAGTACTTC	CAMRQGSGEQYF
many	.	TRBV10-2	TRBJ2-5	TGCGCCAGCAGTGAGCCCCCCATGGGCCGTGAGACCCAGTACTTC	CASSEPPMGRETQYF
many	TRBD1	TRBV13	TRBJ1-2	TGTGCCAGCAGGAAATGGGGACAGATCTATGGCTACACCTTC	CASRKWGQIYGYTF
many	.	TRBV14	TRBJ1-1	TGTGCCAGCAGCCCGGGGAGTGAAGCTTTCTTT	CASSPGSEAFF
many	TRBD2	TRBV20-1	TRBJ2-7	TGCAGTGCACGACCGGGACTAGCGGGCCCATCCTACGAGCAGTACTTC	CSARPGLAGPSYEQYF
many	.	TRBV30	TRBJ1-1	TGTGCCTGGAGCGTTACAGGTTCCACTGAAGCTTTCTTT	CAWSVTGSTEAFF
many	.	TRBV27	TRBJ2-1	TGTGCCAGCAGTTTGAAGGGGGCCTACAATGAGCAGTTCTTC	CASSLKGAYNEQFF
many	TRBD2	TRBV25-1	TRBJ2-7	TGTGCCAGCAGTGAATTTGGGGGAGGGCCTTACGAGCAGTACTTC	CASSEFGGGPYEQYF
many	.	TRBV11-2	TRBJ2-4	TGTGCCAGCAAAGAGTGGGCGGAAAAAAACATTCAGTACTTC	CASKEWAEKNIQYF
.	TRBD2	TRBV24-1	TRBJ2-1	TGTGCCACCAGTGAGCTAAGCGGGAGCTCCTACAATGAGCAGTTCTTC	CATSELSGSSYNEQFF
many	.	TRBV4-3	TRBJ2-7	TGCGCCAGCAGCTCCGAGGTAGAAACCTACGAGCAGTACTTC	CASSSEVETYEQYF
.	TRBD1	TRBV19	TRBJ2-2	TGTGCCAGTACCTCGCTTCCCCTGACAGGGGGCGAGGGGGAGCTGTTTTTT	CASTSLPLTGGEGELFF
many	.	TRBV3-1	TRBJ1-1	TGTGCCAGCAACCTACAGAGCATGAACACTGAAGCTTTCTTT	CASNLQSMNTEAFF
.	TRBD1	TRBV13	TRBJ1-5	TGTGCCAGCAGCTCGTCAGGGGGAGAAAAAAGGAATCAGCCCCTGCATTTT	CASSSSGGEKRNQPLHF
many	.	TRBV7-9	TRBJ2-5	TGTGCCAGCAGCCATGACCTAGCCCGAGAGACCCAGTACTTC	CASSHDLARETQYF
.	.	TRBV5-6	TRBJ1-1	TGTGCCAGCAGCTTGGTGGGACGGTCGACTGAAGCTTTCTTT	CASSLVGRSTEAFF
medium-sized	TRBD2	TRBV29-1	TRBJ2-3	TGCAGCGTGGGAGGGCTAGCGGGAGCGGAAGATACGCAGTATTTT	CSVGGLAGAEDTQYF
many	.	TRBV7-6	TRBJ2-7	TGTGCCAGCAGCTTATCTCTCGAGGGTCCATACGAGCAGTACTTC	CASSLSLEGPYEQYF
many	TRBD1	TRBV28	TRBJ1-5	TGTGCCAGCAGCTCAAGAGACAGGGACGATAAGCCCCAGCATTTT	CASSSRDRDDKPQHF
many	TRBD2	TRBV28	TRBJ2-7	TGTGCCAGCAGTCGGACTAGCGGGACCGTATTACAGACCCTGCAAAGCTCCTACGAGCAGTACTTC	CASSRTSGTVLQTLQSSYEQYF
many	.	TRBV24-1	TRBJ2-3	TGTGCCACCAGTGATTACGAAACGGGAAGCACAGATACGCAGTATTTT	CATSDYETGSTDTQYF
many	.	TRBV7-9	TRBJ2-3	TGTGCCAGCAGCTTAATAGGTGGACTTAGCCGAGATACGCAGTATTTT	CASSLIGGLSRDTQYF
many	TRBD2	TRBV11-2	TRBJ2-3	TGTGCCAGCGGCTTGGGGACTAGCGGGAAGGATACGCAGTATTTT	CASGLGTSGKDTQYF
many	.	TRBV23-1	TRBJ1-5	TGCGCCAGCAGTGCAAGGGGTGGCAATCAGCCCCAGCATTTT	CASSARGGNQPQHF
many	.	TRBV10-3	TRBJ2-7	TGTGCCATCAGTGAGGCCGGGGGGCGGAATTACTGGGGGCAGTACTTC	CAISEAGGRNYWGQYF
many	.	TRBV19	TRBJ2-7	TGTGCCAGTCCCCGGTACGGGACACCCTACGAGCAGTACTTC	CASPRYGTPYEQYF
.	TRBD1	TRBV10-3	TRBJ2-4	TGTGCCATCAGTGAGTCGATTGTGGTCCGCACGGACAGGAAAAACATTCAGTGCTTC	CAISESIVVRTDRKNIQCF
many	.	TRBV11-3	TRBJ1-2	TGTGCCAGCAGCCCACTCTTAGTGGGGAACTATGGCTACACCTTC	CASSPLLVGNYGYTF
few	TRBD2	TRBV11-3	TRBJ2-1	TGTGCCAGCAGCTGGACTAGCGGGTCTCCTAAAAGCTCCTACAATGAGCAGTTCTTC	CASSWTSGSPKSSYNEQFF
.	.	TRBV25-1	TRBJ2-2	TGTGCCAGCACCGAACGAGGATACACCGGGGAGCTGTTTTTT	CASTERGYTGELFF
few	.	TRBV9	TRBJ1-2	TGTGCCAGCAGTGCCGGACCCGATTCGTCCTCTTATGGCTACACCTTC	CASSAGPDSSSYGYTF
many	TRBD2	TRBV27	TRBJ2-7	TGTGCCAGCAGTTTATGGTCTAGCGGCTACGAGCAGTACTTC	CASSLWSSGYEQYF
many	TRBD2	TRBV25-1	TRBJ2-2	TGTGCCAGCACCGTGTGGGGCGAAGCGGGAACCGGGGAGCTGTTTTTT	CASTVWGEAGTGELFF